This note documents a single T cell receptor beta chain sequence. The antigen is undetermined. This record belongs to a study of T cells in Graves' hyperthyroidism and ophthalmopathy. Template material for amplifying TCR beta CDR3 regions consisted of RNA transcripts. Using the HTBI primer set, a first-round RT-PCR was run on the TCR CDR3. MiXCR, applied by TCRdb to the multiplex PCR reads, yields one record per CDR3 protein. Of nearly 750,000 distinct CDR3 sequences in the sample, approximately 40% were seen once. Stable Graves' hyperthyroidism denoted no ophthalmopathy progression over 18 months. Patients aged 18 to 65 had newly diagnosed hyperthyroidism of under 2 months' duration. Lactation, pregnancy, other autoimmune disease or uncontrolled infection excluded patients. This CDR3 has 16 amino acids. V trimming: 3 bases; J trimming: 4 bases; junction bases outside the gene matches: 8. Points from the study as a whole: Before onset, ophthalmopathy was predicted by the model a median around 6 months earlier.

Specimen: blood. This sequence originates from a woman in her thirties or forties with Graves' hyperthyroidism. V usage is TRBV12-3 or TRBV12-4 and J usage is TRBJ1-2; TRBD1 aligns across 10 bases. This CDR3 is CASSFDRDRGVYGYTF. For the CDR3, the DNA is TGTGCCAGCAGTTTCGACCGGGACAGGGGCGTCTATGGCTACACCTTC.